This passage covers 19 T cell receptor beta chains from one sample sequenced in a study of identical twins. TCRdb reanalysed the 5' RACE reads using MiXCR and keeps one entry per CDR3 protein. Seen here are about 260,000 distinct CDR3 sequences, 5.5% to 7% observed once, and the top ten hold about 3.6%. These sequences were also reported in another study, on yellow fever vaccine responses in identical twins.

The sample was memory (CD45RO+) T cells sorted from blood. The source of these receptors is a woman aged 18-29 years in good health.

Only a few counts were recorded for this clonotype. The J gene is TRBJ2-5, the V gene TRBV2; TRBD2 matches 12 bases. The V gene end was trimmed by 10 bases and the J gene end by 5 bases; junction bases not matched to a gene: 5. Germline V gene sequence: CDR1 SNHLY, CDR2 FYNNEI. CDR3 length equals 13 residues. Here the CDR3 reads CAIGLAGMETQYF. The CDR3, as DNA: TGTGCCATAGGACTAGCGGGGATGGAGACCCAGTACTTC.

The chain couples TRBV11-1 to TRBJ2-7, with unresolved D. This CDR3 is built from 13 residues. Deletions cut 0 bases from V and 3 bases from J, with 6 bases between. Germline V gene lookup returns CDR1 SGHAT and CDR2 FQDESV (reference sequence). The CDR3 is CASSLAEYYEQYF. The DNA for the CDR3 is TGTGCCAGCAGCTTAGCCGAATACTACGAGCAGTACTTC. Together with reference TRBV11-1 and TRBJ2-7, the CDR3 gives the full variable domain: EAEVAQSPRYKITEKSQAVAFWCDPISGHATLYWYRQILGQGPELLVQFQDESVVDDSQLPKDRFSAERLKGVDSTLKIQPAELGDSAMYLCASSLAEYYEQYFGPGTRLTVT.

The chain has TRBV7-9 and TRBJ2-5; TRBD1 agrees at 9 bases. Germline lookup yields CDR1 SEHNR and CDR2 FQNEAQ (reference sequence). V shed 8 bases and J 2 bases; nucleotides not matched to a gene: 6. The CDR3 is 14 amino acids. The CDR3 DNA sequence: TGTGCCAGCGTCCCTGGACAGGGGCAAGAGACCCAGTACTTC. It translates to CASVPGQGQETQYF. The full variable domain, its missing parts supplied by reference TRBV7-9 and TRBJ2-5, is DTGVSQNPRHKITKRGQNVTFRCDPISEHNRLYWYRQTLGQGPEFLTYFQNEAQLEKSRLLSDRFSAERPKGSFSTLEIQRTEQGDSAMYLCASVPGQGQETQYFGPGTRLLVL.

This clonotype was seen repeatedly, ten times or more. This sequence joins TRBV11-2 and TRBJ2-1, with TRBD2 matching 11 bases. The CDR3 totals 15 residues. The V gene's germline CDR1 is SGHAT and CDR2 FQNNGV. V lost 2 bases to trimming and J lost 6 bases; unmatched junction nucleotides: 3. The CDR3 DNA reads as TGTGCCAGCAGCTTATTAGCGGGAGGGAGCAATGAGCAGTTCTTC. Amino acid sequence: CASSLLAGGSNEQFF.

The CDR3 DNA reads as TGTGCCAGCAGTACCGGGACAGTTGCCTACGAGCAGTACTTC. It codes for CASSTGTVAYEQYF. The rearrangement uses TRBV6-5 and TRBJ2-7; TRBD1 agrees at 7 bases. Germline CDR1 reads MNHEY; CDR2 reads SVGAGI. The CDR3 is 14 residues long. Trimming cost V 5 bases and J 2 bases; bases outside gene matches: 6.

The chain links TRBV5-1 to TRBJ2-1, with D unclear. This CDR3 region has 16 residues. Trimming left V 0 bases short and J 2 bases short, with 12 bases between. CDR1 SGHRS and CDR2 YFSETQ come from the germline V gene. The CDR3 DNA reads as TGCGCCAGCAGCTTGGCACCGGGTTACACCTACAATGAGCAGTTCTTC. Its translation: CASSLAPGYTYNEQFF.

This clonotype has a count of ten or more. The chain combines TRBV29-1 with TRBJ2-3, with 10 nucleotides matching TRBD2. With 4 bases clipped from V and 2 bases from J, the junction kept 9 bases outside the gene matches. This CDR3 contains 16 residues. Germline CDR1 is SQVTM and CDR2 is ANQGSEA. CDR3 in DNA: TGCAGCGTTGGGGGAGAACTAGCGGGGAACACAGATACGCAGTATTTT. It yields the protein CSVGGELAGNTDTQYF.

This clonotype was recorded at least ten times. The chain recombines TRBV6-4 with TRBJ1-2; 7 bases fit TRBD1. The CDR3 covers 14 residues. Trimming took 0 bases from V and 4 from J; bases not matched to a gene: 2. Germline V gene lookup returns CDR1 MRHNA and CDR2 SNTAGT. CDR3 sequence (DNA): TGTGCCAGCAGTGACTCGCGGGACAGCTATGGCTACACCTTC. Residues: CASSDSRDSYGYTF.

This clonotype came up a few times. The rearrangement links TRBV27 to TRBJ2-1, with 14 positions matching TRBD2. The CDR3 consists of 16 residues. V lost 10 bases and J lost 5; bases outside the gene matches: 10. Germline CDR1 MNHEY, CDR2 SMNVEV (reference sequence). The CDR3 nucleotides read TGTGCCACCAGACAGGGGACTAGCGGGAGCCACAATGAGCAGTTCTTC. This gives the protein CATRQGTSGSHNEQFF.

This clonotype has ten or more counts. The V call is TRBV5-1, the J call TRBJ1-1; D is undetermined. This CDR3 spans 15 amino acids. V was cut by 4 bases and J by 0 bases, with 13 bases left in between. CDR1 and CDR2 from the germline V gene are SGHRS and YFSETQ. The CDR3 loop reads CASSPPGGMNTEAFF. The CDR3 nucleotides read TGCGCCAGCAGCCCCCCCGGAGGCATGAACACTGAAGCTTTCTTT.

The gene calls are TRBV28 and TRBJ1-1; D is undetermined. CDR1 MDHEN and CDR2 SYDVKM come from the germline V gene. Trimming cost V 5 bases and J 4 bases, with 14 bases left between them. The CDR3 has 14 residues. In DNA form, the CDR3 reads TGTGCCAGCAGTCTTGTGTCACGGTTCACTGAAGCTTTCTTT. This codes for CASSLVSRFTEAFF. The full variable domain, completed using reference TRBV28 and TRBJ1-1, is DVKVTQSSRYLVKRTGEKVFLECVQDMDHENMFWYRQDPGLGLRLIYFSYDVKMKEKGDIPEGYSVSREKKERFSLILESASTNQTSMYLCASSLVSRFTEAFFGQGTRLTVV.

The chain combines TRBV20-1 with TRBJ2-1, with 12 bases fitting TRBD2. Per the germline V gene, CDR1 is DFQATT and CDR2 is SNEGSKA (reference sequence). V lost 3 bases, J lost 6 bases, and 9 bases stayed unmatched. This CDR3 contains 16 residues. The CDR3 DNA follows: TGCAGTGCTAGGAGCCAACTAGCGGGGGGCCTCAATGAGCAGTTCTTC. Translating it yields CSARSQLAGGLNEQFF.

The CDR3 nucleotides read TGTGCCAGCGCGGGGACTAGCTCGAGGGGCGAGCAGTACTTC. Residues: CASAGTSSRGEQYF. This chain connects TRBV2 to TRBJ2-7, with TRBD2 matching 9 bases. Losses at the gene ends were 8 bases for V and 6 bases for J; bases not matched to a gene: 11. The germline gives CDR1 SNHLY, CDR2 FYNNEI. This CDR3 spans 14 amino acids. Based on the CDR3 plus reference TRBV2 and TRBJ2-7, the full variable domain is EPEVTQTPSHQVTQMGQEVILRCVPISNHLYFYWYRQILGQKVEFLVSFYNNEISEKSEIFDDQFSVERPDGSNFTLKIRSTKLEDSAMYFCASAGTSSRGEQYFGPGTRLTVT.

This clonotype was detected a few times. The chain has TRBV3-1 and TRBJ2-6; no reliable D call. There are 17 residues in the CDR3. Germline lookup yields CDR1 LGHDT and CDR2 YNNKEL (reference sequence). Between the trimmed V and J ends, which lost 1 base and 4 bases, there was a span of 14 bases. The CDR3 sequence: CASSQVPGYSGANVLTF. CDR3 DNA: TGTGCCAGCAGCCAAGTACCAGGTTATTCGGGGGCCAACGTCCTGACTTTC.

Note on this clonotype: A much larger clone lies a single base off, so this may be a read error. This sequence joins TRBV6-4 and TRBJ2-1; D unclear. The CDR3 runs to 13 residues. Germline lookup yields CDR1 MRHNA and CDR2 SNTAGT. Deletions cut 7 bases from V and 8 bases from J, with 15 bases between. DNA of the CDR3: TGTGCCAGCACTGGGTTCTCAACGGATGAGCAGTTCTTC. Protein sequence: CASTGFSTDEQFF.

This clonotype occurred many times. This sequence joins TRBV10-3 and TRBJ1-1; D is ambiguous. This CDR3 is 14 amino acids long. Germline CDR1 ENHRY, CDR2 SYGVKD. Trimming cost V 4 bases and J 1 base, with 10 bases left between them. CDR3 bases: TGTGCCATCAGTGGTGGCAGGACGAACACTGAAGCTTTCTTT. Amino acid sequence: CAISGGRTNTEAFF.

This clonotype has a count of ten or more. The chain combines TRBV7-8 with TRBJ2-7; D not certain. Germline loops: CDR1 SGHVS, CDR2 FQNEAQ. Between the trimmed V and J ends, which lost 5 bases and 5 bases, there was a span of 19 bases. CDR3 length: 15 amino acids. CDR3 in amino acids: CASSPQVGITHEQYF. CDR3 nucleotide sequence: TGTGCCAGCAGCCCGCAAGTAGGGATAACCCACGAGCAGTACTTC.

A few counts support this clonotype. J is TRBJ2-3 and V is TRBV6-2 or TRBV6-3; TRBD2 aligns across 9 bases. The ends lost 0 bases at V and 4 bases at J; junction bases unmatched: 11. Germline CDR1 and CDR2: MNHEY and SVGEGT. This CDR3 spans 18 amino acids. The CDR3 here is CASSYSIYSSGDADTQYF. Here the CDR3 DNA reads TGTGCCAGCAGTTACTCGATATATTCTAGCGGGGACGCAGATACGCAGTATTTT.

This clonotype was picked up a small number of times. The V gene is TRBV18, the J gene TRBJ2-1; D call uncertain. The CDR3 contains 13 residues. The V gene's germline CDR1 is KGHSH and CDR2 LQKENI. V was pared by 2 bases and J by 9 bases, with 11 bases between. This CDR3 is CASSPEFGGEQFF. The CDR3 DNA reads TGTGCCAGCTCACCAGAATTCGGCGGTGAGCAGTTCTTC.